This T cell receptor beta chain was retrieved from a study of CD8 T cells in Susac syndrome. The healthy controls were matched to patients by age and sex. TEMRA cells were enriched by FACS, and CD4+ and CD8+ T cells were negatively isolated. The CDR3 sequence is 19 residues long. The ends lost 5 bases at V and 0 bases at J; junction bases unmatched: 17. Germline loops: CDR1 PRHDT, CDR2 FYEKMQ (reference sequence). Random hexamers were used to reverse transcribe the RNA input (roughly 0.5 to 1 ug). Amplification of TCR beta CDR3 spanned 54 Vbeta and 13 Jbeta via immunoSEQ multiplex PCR. TCRdb reanalysed the immunoSEQ multiplex PCR reads using MiXCR and keeps one entry per CDR3 protein. Altogether approximately 120,000 distinct CDR3 sequences are present, 92% being singletons, with the ten largest covering less than 0.15%.

The material sequenced was CD4+ T cells from PBMCs. The receptor was derived from a human donor in good health. The chain uses TRBV13 and TRBJ2-3; 7 bases are a match to TRBD1. CDR3 nucleotides: TGTGCCAGCAGCCCCCGACAGGGAATTGTGGCATTAAGCACAGATACGCAGTATTTT. As protein: CASSPRQGIVALSTDTQYF. The variable domain in full, with the rest retrieved from reference TRBV13 and TRBJ2-3, is AAGVIQSPRHLIKEKRETATLKCYPIPRHDTVYWYQQGPGQDPQFLISFYEKMQSDKGSIPDRFSAQQFSDYHSELNMSSLELGDSALYFCASSPRQGIVALSTDTQYFGPGTRLTVL.